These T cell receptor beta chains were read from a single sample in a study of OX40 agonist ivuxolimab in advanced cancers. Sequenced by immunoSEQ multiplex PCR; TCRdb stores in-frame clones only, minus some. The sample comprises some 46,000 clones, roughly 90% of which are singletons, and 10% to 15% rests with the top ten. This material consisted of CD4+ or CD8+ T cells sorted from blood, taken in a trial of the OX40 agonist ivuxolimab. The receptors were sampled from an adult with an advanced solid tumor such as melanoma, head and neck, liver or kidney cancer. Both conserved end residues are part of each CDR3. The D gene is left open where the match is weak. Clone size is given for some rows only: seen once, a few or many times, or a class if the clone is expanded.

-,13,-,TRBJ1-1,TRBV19,CASSIFGDTEAFF,TGTGCCAGTAGTATCTTCGGCGACACTGAAGCTTTCTTT
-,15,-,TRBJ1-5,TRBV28,CASSLGGLSNQPQHF,TGTGCCAGCAGTTTAGGAGGACTTAGCAATCAGCCCCAGCATTTT
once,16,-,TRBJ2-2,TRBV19,CASSINRDNPPGELFF,TGTGCCAGTAGTATCAACAGGGATAATCCTCCCGGGGAGCTGTTTTTT
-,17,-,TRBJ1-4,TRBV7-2,CASSSRRGTRTNEKLFF,TGTGCCAGCAGCTCGCGTCGAGGAACTCGGACTAATGAAAAACTGTTTTTT
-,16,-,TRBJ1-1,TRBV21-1,CASTRSGDTMNTEAFF,TGTGCCAGCACCCGTTCGGGTGACACGATGAACACTGAAGCTTTCTTT
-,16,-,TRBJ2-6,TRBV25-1,CASSERPSSGANVLTF,TGTGCCAGCAGTGAACGACCGAGCTCTGGGGCCAACGTCCTGACTTTC
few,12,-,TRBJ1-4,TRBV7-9,CASSSDIQSIVF,TGTGCCAGCAGCTCGGACATTCAGTCTATTGTTTTT
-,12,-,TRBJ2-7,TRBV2,CASKGGIYEQYF,TGTGCCAGCAAAGGCGGGATCTACGAGCAGTACTTC
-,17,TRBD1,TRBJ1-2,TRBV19,CASKISGTGGGSYGYTF,TGTGCCAGTAAAATCTCAGGGACAGGAGGCGGGAGCTATGGCTACACCTTC
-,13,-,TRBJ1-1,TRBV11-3,CASSDQGLFEAFF,TGTGCCAGCAGTGACCAGGGCCTTTTTGAAGCTTTCTTT
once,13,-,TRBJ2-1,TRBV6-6,CASTHVGGNEQFF,TGTGCCAGCACCCACGTCGGGGGCAATGAGCAGTTCTTC
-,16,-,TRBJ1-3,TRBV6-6,CASTEGIWVSGNTIYF,TGTGCCAGCACCGAGGGTATATGGGTTTCTGGAAACACCATATATTTT
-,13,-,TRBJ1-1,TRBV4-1,CASSQGGGIEAFF,TGCGCCAGCAGCCAAGGGGGGGGAATAGAAGCTTTCTTT
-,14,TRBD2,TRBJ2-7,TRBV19,CASQLAGRSYEQYF,TGTGCCAGTCAATTAGCGGGGAGATCCTACGAGCAGTACTTC
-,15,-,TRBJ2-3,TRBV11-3,CASSPRADGTDTQYF,TGTGCCAGCAGCCCCCGGGCGGACGGCACAGATACGCAGTATTTT
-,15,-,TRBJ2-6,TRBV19,CASSGRIWGANVLTF,TGTGCCAGTAGTGGACGTATCTGGGGGGCCAACGTCCTGACTTTC
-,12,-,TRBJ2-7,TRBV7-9,CASSLAPYEQYF,TGTGCCAGCAGCTTAGCGCCCTACGAGCAGTACTTC
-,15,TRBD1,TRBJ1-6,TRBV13,CASSPPGTGNSPLHF,TGTGCCAGCAGCCCCCCCGGGACAGGGAATTCACCCCTCCACTTT
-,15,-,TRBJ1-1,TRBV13,CASSLVGQVNTEAFF,TGTGCCAGCAGCTTAGTGGGTCAGGTCAACACTGAAGCTTTCTTT
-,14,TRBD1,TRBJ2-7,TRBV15,CATSARQGADEQYF,TGTGCCACCAGCGCCCGACAGGGGGCAGACGAGCAGTACTTC
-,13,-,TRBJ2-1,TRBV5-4,CASSFTSLDEQFF,TGTGCCAGCAGCTTTACTAGCCTCGATGAGCAGTTCTTC
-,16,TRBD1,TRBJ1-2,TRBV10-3,CAISGYRTGGPYGYTF,TGTGCCATCAGTGGGTACAGGACAGGGGGACCTTATGGCTACACCTTC
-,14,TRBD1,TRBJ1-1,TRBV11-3,CASSLTLGTVEAFF,TGTGCCAGCAGCTTAACTTTGGGGACAGTTGAAGCTTTCTTT
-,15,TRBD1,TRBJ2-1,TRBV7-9,CASSSRQGALNEQFF,TGTGCCAGCAGCTCTCGACAGGGGGCCCTAAATGAGCAGTTCTTC
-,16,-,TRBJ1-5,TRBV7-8,CASSPPLRDHNQPQHF,TGTGCCAGCAGCCCGCCCCTCCGGGACCACAATCAGCCCCAGCATTTT
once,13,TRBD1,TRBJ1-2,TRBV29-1,CSDGQGANYGYTF,TGCAGCGATGGACAGGGGGCAAACTATGGCTACACCTTC
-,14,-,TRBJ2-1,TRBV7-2,CASSTAGSYNEQFF,TGTGCCAGCAGCACCGCCGGCTCCTACAATGAGCAGTTCTTC
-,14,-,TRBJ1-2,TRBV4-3,CASSQDRSGYGYTF,TGCGCCAGCAGCCAAGACAGATCAGGCTATGGCTACACCTTC